These 23 T cell receptor beta chains were sequenced from one sample in a study of beta chain features in type 1 diabetes. Study-level results: Type 1 diabetes patients had moderately but significantly shorter TCRB CDR3s in all four CD4+ subsets.

What was sequenced were expressed TCRB transcripts, since all of the isolated RNA had been reverse transcribed. Some clones are missing from TCRdb's copy, which holds only in-frame ones; the method was immunoSEQ multiplex PCR. The table has over 100,000 clones, less than 20% seen once. What these receptors recognize is not known. Sequenced: central memory CD4+ T cells from blood. The receptors were sampled from a man aged 25-45 years with type 1 diabetes.

The V call is TRBV2, the J call TRBJ2-3, with TRBD2 matching over 11 bases. The CDR3 is made up of 15 amino acids. Germline V lookup: CDR1 SNHLY, CDR2 FYNNEI. Germline trimming cut 5 bases from V and 5 bases from J; bases unmatched to any gene: 6. The CDR3 is CASSPRLAGKDTQYF. In nucleotides, the CDR3 is TGTGCCAGCAGTCCCCGACTAGCGGGGAAAGATACGCAGTATTTT.

V gene TRBV29-1 combines with J gene TRBJ1-2, with 10 bases matching TRBD1. The germline V gene has CDR1 SQVTM and CDR2 ANQGSEA. V lost 7 bases and J lost 6; bases outside the gene matches: 5. There are 12 residues in the CDR3. CDR3 loop: CSGRGTGDGYTF. As DNA, the CDR3 is TGCAGCGGAAGAGGGACAGGGGATGGCTACACCTTC.

There are many counts of this clone. The chain employs TRBV11-2 and TRBJ2-1; 9 nucleotides line up with TRBD2. Germline trimming cut 6 bases from V and 3 bases from J; bases unmatched to any gene: 3. CDR1 and CDR2 (germline): SGHAT, FQNNGV. The CDR3 sequence is 14 residues long. The CDR3 DNA sequence: TGTGCCAGCAGTAGCGGGGGATACTACAATGAGCAGTTCTTC. Encoded protein: CASSSGGYYNEQFF.

The chain recombines TRBV27 with TRBJ2-3; 8 nucleotides agree with TRBD1. Germline CDR1 reads MNHEY; CDR2 reads SMNVEV (reference sequence). J was trimmed by 4 bases and V by 0 bases; bases with no gene match: 9. The CDR3 totals 17 residues. The chain's CDR3 is CASSLSIPGGRADTQYF. CDR3 DNA: TGTGCCAGCAGTTTATCGATACCAGGGGGCCGAGCAGATACGCAGTATTTT.

This clone was detected many times. The chain is built from TRBV18 and TRBJ2-6, with 11 bases fitting TRBD1. Germline V gives CDR1 KGHSH, CDR2 LQKENI. V gave up 4 bases and J gave up 2 bases; unmatched junction bases: 7. The CDR3 is 18 residues long. The CDR3 sequence: CASSRGQGAHPGANVLTF. The CDR3 bases are TGTGCCAGCTCACGCGGACAGGGGGCGCACCCTGGGGCCAACGTCCTGACTTTC.

This clone was observed a few times. This may arise from a read error, as a much more abundant clone is one base away. The chain joins TRBV29-1 to TRBJ2-5; weak D call: TRBD2 (5 bases). The CDR3 extends over 13 amino acids. Deletions cut 7 bases from V and 4 bases from J, with 16 bases between. Germline V gene sequence: CDR1 SQVTM, CDR2 ANQGSEA. The DNA of the CDR3 is TGCAGCGGTGGAGGCACCTGGGGAGAGACCCAGTACTTC. Its protein is CSGGGTWGETQYF.

The rearrangement links TRBV7-9 to TRBJ2-5; D gene unclear. CDR1 and CDR2 from the germline V gene are SEHNR and FQNEAQ (reference sequence). V lost 1 base and J 2 bases, leaving 11 bases between the germline ends. CDR3 length: 15 residues. CDR3 loop: CASSLERAQQETQYF. The CDR3 DNA is TGTGCCAGCAGCTTAGAGCGAGCCCAGCAAGAGACCCAGTACTTC.

This rearrangement joins TRBV4-2 to TRBJ1-1; possibly TRBD1 for D (5 bases). The V and J ends lost 5 bases and 1 base respectively, with 14 bases between them. In germline, CDR1 is LGHNA, CDR2 YNFKEQ. The CDR3 has 15 residues. The CDR3 DNA follows: TGTGCCAGCAGCTTCGACCTGACAGCGAACACTGAAGCTTTCTTT. Residues: CASSFDLTANTEAFF.

The table lists this clone with a few counts. The rearrangement links TRBV27 to TRBJ1-5, with 7 nucleotides matching TRBD1. The CDR3 is 15 residues long. Looked up from germline, CDR1 is MNHEY and CDR2 is SMNVEV (reference sequence). V was clipped by 2 bases and J by 2 bases; unmatched bases: 3. The CDR3 region is CASSLQGDRNQPQHF. The CDR3 coding sequence is TGTGCCAGCAGTTTACAGGGGGACCGCAATCAGCCCCAGCATTTT.

The sample holds a few counts of this clone. This chain links TRBV7-9 with TRBJ2-2; D not certain. Per the germline V gene, CDR1 is SEHNR and CDR2 is FQNEAQ (reference sequence). This CDR3 is 14 amino acids long. The V end was cut by 5 bases, the J end by 3 bases, with 10 bases between. This chain's CDR3 is CASSESLHTGELFF. Here the CDR3 DNA reads TGTGCCAGCAGCGAGAGCCTCCACACCGGGGAGCTGTTTTTT. Combining the CDR3 with reference TRBV7-9 and TRBJ2-2 gives the whole variable domain DTGVSQNPRHKITKRGQNVTFRCDPISEHNRLYWYRQTLGQGPEFLTYFQNEAQLEKSRLLSDRFSAERPKGSFSTLEIQRTEQGDSAMYLCASSESLHTGELFFGEGSRLTVL.

This rearrangement joins TRBV30 to TRBJ1-4; 8 nucleotides match TRBD1. The CDR3 consists of 16 residues. Germline assignment: CDR1 GTSNPN and CDR2 SVGIG (reference sequence). The ends lost 3 bases at V and 5 bases at J; junction bases unmatched: 11. DNA for the CDR3: TGTGCCTGGAGCGGCCTTGTCAGGGGGCGGAATGAAAAACTGTTTTTT. As protein: CAWSGLVRGRNEKLFF. Full variable domain (outside the CDR3, taken from reference TRBV30 and TRBJ1-4): SQTIHQWPATLVQPVGSPLSLECTVEGTSNPNLYWYRQAAGRGLQLLFYSVGIGQISSEVPQNLSASRPQDRQFILSSKKLLLSDSGFYLCAWSGLVRGRNEKLFFGSGTQLSVL.

This clone was detected a few times. The CDR3 reads CASRSSGSSTDTQYF. The DNA for the CDR3 is TGTGCCAGCAGATCCTCAGGCTCCAGCACAGATACGCAGTATTTT. The rearrangement links TRBV5-4 to TRBJ2-3; no firm D call. This CDR3 is built from 15 residues. Trimming cost V 5 bases and J 0 bases, with 13 bases left between them. The germline gives CDR1 SGHNT, CDR2 YYREEE (reference sequence).

In this sample, this clone turned up a few times. The V and J genes are TRBV4-3 and TRBJ2-2; D gene ambiguous. This CDR3 has 16 residues. Trimming took 0 bases from V and 5 from J, leaving 13 bases between them. Germline assignment: CDR1 LGHNA and CDR2 YSLEER. The CDR3 region is CASSQDWQEMTGELFF. The CDR3 DNA is TGCGCCAGCAGCCAAGATTGGCAGGAGATGACCGGGGAGCTGTTTTTT.

This clone was seen a handful of times. The V call is TRBV7-2, the J call TRBJ1-1; D is undetermined. From germline, CDR1 is SGHTA and CDR2 FQGNSA. This CDR3 contains 13 residues. V lost 6 bases, J lost 1 base, and 9 bases lay in between. The CDR3 sequence: CASSYGRNTEAFF. In DNA form, the CDR3 reads TGTGCCAGCAGTTACGGACGGAACACTGAAGCTTTCTTT.

The V gene is TRBV4-3, the J gene TRBJ1-6; D uncertain. Trimming took 0 bases from V and 2 from J, leaving 5 bases between them. The CDR3 runs 15 residues. CDR1 LGHNA and CDR2 YSLEER come from the germline V gene. CDR3 amino acids: CASSQDWAYNSPLHF. CDR3 coding DNA: TGCGCCAGCAGCCAAGATTGGGCCTATAATTCACCCCTCCACTTT.

This clone was counted only a few times. The chain uses TRBV19 and TRBJ2-3; D is uncertain. V dropped 3 bases and J dropped 3 bases, with 10 bases sitting between them. Germline lookup yields CDR1 LNHDA and CDR2 SQIVND (reference sequence). The CDR3 runs 14 residues. Here the CDR3 reads CASSMALVTDTQYF. The CDR3 DNA reads TGTGCCAGTAGTATGGCGCTGGTGACAGATACGCAGTATTTT.

This clone showed up just a few times. The rearrangement links TRBV7-6 to TRBJ2-3; 9 nucleotides align to TRBD1. CDR1 and CDR2 (germline): SGHVS, FNYEAQ. The V segment lost 2 bases and the J segment 6 bases; nucleotides outside the gene matches: 6. The length of the CDR3 is 15 residues. This CDR3 reads CASSLSTGGLDTQYF. CDR3 DNA sequence: TGTGCCAGCAGCTTATCGACAGGGGGTCTCGATACGCAGTATTTT.

The chain links TRBV7-3 to TRBJ1-1; TRBD1 agrees at 12 bases. CDR3 size: 18 residues. Germline CDR1 is SGHTA and CDR2 is FQGTGA. Unmatched junction bases numbered 15, after V lost 5 bases and J lost 5 bases. The CDR3 is CASSRDGTGGSGGTEAFF. The CDR3 region has the DNA TGTGCCAGCAGCAGAGATGGGACAGGGGGCTCCGGAGGGACTGAAGCTTTCTTT. Filled out from reference TRBV7-3 and TRBJ1-1, the complete variable domain reads GAGVSQTPSNKVTEKGKYVELRCDPISGHTALYWYRQSLGQGPEFLIYFQGTGAADDSGLPNDRFFAVRPEGSVSTLKIQRTERGDSAVYLCASSRDGTGGSGGTEAFFGQGTRLTVV.

The CDR3 loop reads CASSDQGAGEQYF. DNA of the CDR3: TGTGCCAGCAGTGATCAGGGGGCGGGGGAGCAGTACTTC. V is TRBV6-1 and J is TRBJ2-7, with TRBD1 matching 8 bases. The germline gives CDR1 MNHNS, CDR2 SASEGT. V lost 3 bases to trimming and J lost 7 bases; unmatched junction nucleotides: 5. This CDR3 has 13 amino acids.

The chain joins TRBV2 to TRBJ2-7, with D unresolved. Germline V gene lookup returns CDR1 SNHLY and CDR2 FYNNEI. The CDR3 is 12 amino acids. Trimming shortened V by 1 base and J by 3 bases, and 4 bases separated the two germline ends. DNA for the CDR3: TGTGCCAGCAGTGAAGGGGGCTACGAGCAGTACTTC. As protein: CASSEGGYEQYF.

The rearrangement joins TRBV7-2 to TRBJ2-1; D unresolved. V lost 1 base to trimming and J lost 7 bases, with 14 bases between them. The V gene's germline CDR1 is SGHTA and CDR2 FQGNSA. The CDR3 consists of 15 residues. The CDR3 spells CASSLGTNVGNEQFF. The CDR3 DNA sequence: TGTGCCAGCAGCTTAGGTACCAATGTCGGGAATGAGCAGTTCTTC.

V is TRBV11-2 and J is TRBJ2-3, with TRBD1 as a possible D gene (5 bases). The germline V gene encodes CDR1 SGHAT and CDR2 FQNNGV. The length of the CDR3 is 16 residues. Deletions cut 2 bases from V and 2 bases from J, with 14 bases between. The CDR3 sequence: CASSLMGPSPTDTQYF. The CDR3 nucleotides are TGTGCCAGCAGCTTAATGGGGCCTTCACCCACAGATACGCAGTATTTT. Full variable domain (remainder filled in from reference TRBV11-2 and TRBJ2-3): EAGVAQSPRYKIIEKRQSVAFWCNPISGHATLYWYQQILGQGPKLLIQFQNNGVVDDSQLPKDRFSAERLKGVDSTLKIQPAKLEDSAVYLCASSLMGPSPTDTQYFGPGTRLTVL.

This clone has more than one count but fewer than ten. V gene TRBV5-1 combines with J gene TRBJ2-3; weak D call: TRBD1 (5 bases). Germline V gene sequence: CDR1 SGHRS, CDR2 YFSETQ. V was clipped by 7 bases and J by 6 bases, with 12 bases between them. CDR3 length: 12 amino acids. The CDR3 region is CASLSPGDTQYF. The CDR3 DNA reads as TGCGCCAGCTTATCTCCAGGGGATACGCAGTATTTT.